This record looks at one T cell receptor beta chain sequence and its context. Antigen specificity is unknown. cDNA serving as the sequencing template came from extracted, reverse transcribed RNA. Sequencing was performed with immunoSEQ multiplex PCR; in TCRdb, only in-frame clones are kept and a portion is missing. The repertoire has around 97,000 clones, around three fifths of them found once; the top ten carry about 8.8%. The data originate from a study of CD8+ T cells in alopecia areata. Investigators sorted PBMCs to obtain both CD4+ and CD8+ T cells. General study findings and limits: Compared with normal scalp, lesional scalp had higher clonality and more expanded CD8+ clones. Among patients, TCR sharing was less clear than in mice, a difference possibly due in part to HLA diversity in the patient population. In scalp samples, resident alphabeta T cells of normal skin are also sequenced.

The V end was cut by 8 bases, the J end by 8 bases, with 18 bases between. The CDR3 covers 12 residues. Germline CDR1 and CDR2: SQVTM and ANQGSEA. Sequences were obtained from CD4+ T cells sorted from blood. The J gene is TRBJ1-2, the V gene TRBV29-1; tentatively, D is TRBD1 (6 bases). The TCR was taken from a human donor in good health. CDR3 in DNA: TGCAGCTGTGGAACGGGCAGGGGAGGCTACACCTTC. It translates to CSCGTGRGGYTF.